This T cell receptor (beta chain) was retrieved from a study of OX40 agonist ivuxolimab in advanced cancers. There are a few counts of this clone. This CDR3 has 16 residues. Germline V lookup: CDR1 MNHEY, CDR2 SMNVEV (reference sequence). The V end lost 0 bases, the J end lost 4 bases, and 10 bases lay between the germline ends. Profiling relied on immunoSEQ multiplex PCR, and the TCRdb table lists in-frame clones only, not all of them. The data show about 81,000 clones, around 84% seen once. V is TRBV27 and J is TRBJ1-6; the D is unclear. This receptor was identified in an adult with an advanced solid tumor such as melanoma, head and neck, liver or kidney cancer. The sample was CD4+ or CD8+ T cells sorted from blood, taken in a trial of the OX40 agonist ivuxolimab. This chain's CDR3 is CASSLSRLVYNSPLHF. The DNA for the CDR3 is TGTGCCAGCAGTTTATCCAGACTGGTTTATAATTCACCCCTCCACTTT.